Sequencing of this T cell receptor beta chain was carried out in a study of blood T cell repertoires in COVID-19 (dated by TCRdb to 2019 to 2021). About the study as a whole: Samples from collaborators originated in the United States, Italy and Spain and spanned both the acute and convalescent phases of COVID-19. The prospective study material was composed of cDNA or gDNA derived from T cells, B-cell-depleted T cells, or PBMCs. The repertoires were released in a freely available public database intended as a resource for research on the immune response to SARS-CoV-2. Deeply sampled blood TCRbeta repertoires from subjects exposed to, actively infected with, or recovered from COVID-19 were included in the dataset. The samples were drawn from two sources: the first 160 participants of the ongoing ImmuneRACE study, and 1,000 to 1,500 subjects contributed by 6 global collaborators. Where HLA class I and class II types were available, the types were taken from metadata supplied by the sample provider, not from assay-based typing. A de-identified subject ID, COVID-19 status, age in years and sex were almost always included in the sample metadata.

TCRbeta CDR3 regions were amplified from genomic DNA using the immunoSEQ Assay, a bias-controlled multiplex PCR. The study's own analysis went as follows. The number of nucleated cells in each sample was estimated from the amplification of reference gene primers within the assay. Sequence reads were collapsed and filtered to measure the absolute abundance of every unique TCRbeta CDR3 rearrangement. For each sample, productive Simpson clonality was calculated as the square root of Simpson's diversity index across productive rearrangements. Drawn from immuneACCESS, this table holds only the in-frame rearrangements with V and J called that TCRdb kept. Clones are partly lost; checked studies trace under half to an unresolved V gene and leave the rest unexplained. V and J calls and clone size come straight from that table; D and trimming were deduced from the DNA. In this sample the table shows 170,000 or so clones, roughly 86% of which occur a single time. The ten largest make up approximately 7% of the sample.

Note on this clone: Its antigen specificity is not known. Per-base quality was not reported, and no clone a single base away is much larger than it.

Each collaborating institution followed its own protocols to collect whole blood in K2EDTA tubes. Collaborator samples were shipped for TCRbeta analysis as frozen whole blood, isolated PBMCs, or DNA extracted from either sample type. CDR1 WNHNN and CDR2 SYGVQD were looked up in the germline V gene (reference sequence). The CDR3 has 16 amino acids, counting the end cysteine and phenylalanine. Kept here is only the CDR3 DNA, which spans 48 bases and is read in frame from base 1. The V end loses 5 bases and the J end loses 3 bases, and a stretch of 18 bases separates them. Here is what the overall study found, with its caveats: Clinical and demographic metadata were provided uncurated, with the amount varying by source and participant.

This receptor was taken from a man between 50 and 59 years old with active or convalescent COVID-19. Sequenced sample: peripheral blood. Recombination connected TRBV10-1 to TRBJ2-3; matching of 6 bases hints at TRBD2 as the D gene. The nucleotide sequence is TGCGCCAGCAGTACCCGGGACTCCGAGTTGACAGATACGCAGTATTTT. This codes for CASSTRDSELTDTQYF.